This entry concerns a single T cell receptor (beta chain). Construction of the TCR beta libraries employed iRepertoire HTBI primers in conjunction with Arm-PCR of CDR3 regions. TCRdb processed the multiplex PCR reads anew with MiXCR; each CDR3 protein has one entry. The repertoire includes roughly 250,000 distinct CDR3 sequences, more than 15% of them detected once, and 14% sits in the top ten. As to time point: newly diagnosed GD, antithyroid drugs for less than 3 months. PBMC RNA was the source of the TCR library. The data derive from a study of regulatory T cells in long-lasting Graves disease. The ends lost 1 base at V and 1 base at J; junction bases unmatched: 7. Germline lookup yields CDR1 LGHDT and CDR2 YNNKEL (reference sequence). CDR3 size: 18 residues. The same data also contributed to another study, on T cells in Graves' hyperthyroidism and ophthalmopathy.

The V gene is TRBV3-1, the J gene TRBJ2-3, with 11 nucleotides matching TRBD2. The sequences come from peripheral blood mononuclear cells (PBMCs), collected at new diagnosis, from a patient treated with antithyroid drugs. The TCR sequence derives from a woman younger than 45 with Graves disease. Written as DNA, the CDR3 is TGTGCCAGCAGCCAAGTTCGGACTAGCGGGTCGGGCACAGATACGCAGTATTTT. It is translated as CASSQVRTSGSGTDTQYF.